Listed here are 25 T cell receptor beta chains from one sample, sequenced in a study of spatial heterogeneity in lung cancer (dated by TCRdb to between 2018 and 2021). In light of the paper, this sample's time point label describes: sample taken at primary tumor resection. The method was 5' RACE. The listed sequencing device is NextSeq 500. The public reads were quality trimmed at Q25 with fastp and then assembled into clones with MiXCR by TCRdb, keeping productive beta chains. All rows with the same CDR3 protein become a single entry with the most common DNA and genes. The sample table shows 20,000 to 25,000 distinct CDR3 sequences, and roughly 7% are seen once. Approximately 14% of the sample is held by the ten biggest clonotypes. The sample in question was PBMCs, obtained at surgery. These receptors were taken from a male donor with early-stage non-small cell lung cancer.

This clonotype appeared many times. V is TRBV11-2 and J is TRBJ1-2; D may be TRBD1 (6 bases). The CDR3 consists of 14 residues. Germline CDR1 SGHAT, CDR2 FQNNGV. The V end was cut by 5 bases, the J end by 8 bases, with 18 bases between. The CDR3 DNA is TGTGCCAGCAGCACCGGGACATTCCGTCGAGGCTACACCTTC. Protein: CASSTGTFRRGYTF.

The J gene is TRBJ2-3, the V gene TRBV11-1; 10 bases are a match to TRBD2. The junction had 9 bases not matched to a gene; V was cut back by 5 bases and J by 1 base. This CDR3 has 17 residues. Germline values: CDR1 SGHAT, CDR2 FQDESV (reference sequence). The DNA for the CDR3 is TGTGCCAGCAGCCCGGGCCGGCTAGCGGGAGGCACAGATACGCAGTATTTT. This sequence encodes CASSPGRLAGGTDTQYF.

This clonotype was counted many times. The chain links TRBV11-2 to TRBJ2-1; 9 bases agree with TRBD2. The CDR3 totals 14 residues. V shed 2 bases and J 10 bases; nucleotides not matched to a gene: 6. Per the germline V gene, CDR1 is SGHAT and CDR2 is FQNNGV. The CDR3 DNA reads TGTGCCAGCAGCTTATATGCTAGCGGGGAGGAGCAGTTCTTC. Translating it yields CASSLYASGEEQFF.

The gene calls are TRBV7-8 and TRBJ2-2, with 9 bases matching TRBD1. Trimming took 0 bases from V and 5 from J; bases not matched to a gene: 7. Germline loops: CDR1 SGHVS, CDR2 FQNEAQ. This CDR3 is built from 17 residues. Here the CDR3 reads CASSLAGTGFLTGELFF. In DNA, the CDR3 is TGTGCCAGCAGCTTAGCCGGGACAGGGTTTCTTACCGGGGAGCTGTTTTTT.

This clonotype was picked up many times. This chain joins TRBV6-5 and TRBJ2-6; 7 bases map to TRBD1. The CDR3 has 18 residues. Trimming cost V 6 bases and J 0 bases; bases outside gene matches: 11. Looked up from germline, CDR1 is MNHEY and CDR2 is SVGAGI. In DNA, the CDR3 is TGTGCCAGCAGAATGCTGGGACAGCTAATCTCTGGGGCCAACGTCCTGACTTTC. Residues: CASRMLGQLISGANVLTF.

This clonotype was seen at least ten times. The chain links TRBV10-3 to TRBJ2-5; no reliable D call. CDR3 length: 15 amino acids. From germline, CDR1 is ENHRY and CDR2 SYGVKD. V lost 10 bases and J lost 3, with 21 bases in between. CDR3 in DNA: TGTGCCACCATCCGTCGCGACCCTAACGAAGAGACCCAGTACTTC. Its translation is CATIRRDPNEETQYF.

This clonotype was recorded many times. The chain joins TRBV7-9 to TRBJ2-7; D call uncertain. The V end was cut by 3 bases, the J end by 6 bases, with 9 bases between. The CDR3 spans 12 residues. The germline V gene encodes CDR1 SEHNR and CDR2 FQNEAQ (reference sequence). CDR3 coding DNA: TGTGCCAGCAGCTTGGGCCCCCGCGAGCAGTACTTC. Amino acid sequence: CASSLGPREQYF.

This clonotype was counted at least ten times. The genes are TRBV12-5 and TRBJ1-3, with 7 nucleotides matching TRBD1. This CDR3 spans 18 amino acids. V shed 3 bases and J 0 bases; nucleotides not matched to a gene: 11. Germline lookup yields CDR1 LGHNT and CDR2 FRNRAP. The CDR3 DNA follows: TGTGCTAGTGGTTTTTTCCTCGACAGGGTGGGCTCTGGAAACACCATATATTTT. It yields the protein CASGFFLDRVGSGNTIYF.

This clonotype has a count of ten or more. The chain combines TRBV6-6 with TRBJ1-5; 8 nucleotides agree with TRBD1. The germline V gene encodes CDR1 MNHNY and CDR2 SVGAGI (reference sequence). This CDR3 is built from 14 residues. V lost 6 bases, J lost 2 bases, and 3 bases stayed unmatched. The CDR3 nucleotides are TGTGCCAGCAGACAGGGGGAGGGCAATCAGCCCCAGCATTTT. Translated, it gives CASRQGEGNQPQHF.

This clonotype has just a few counts. This rearrangement joins TRBV30 to TRBJ1-3; 7 bases fit TRBD1. J lost 3 bases, V lost 1 base, and 3 bases had no gene match. This CDR3 spans 14 amino acids. CDR1 GTSNPN and CDR2 SVGIG come from the germline V gene (reference sequence). The CDR3 region is CAWSGTGVGNTIYF. The CDR3 nucleotides read TGTGCCTGGAGTGGGACAGGAGTTGGAAACACCATATATTTT.

The sample holds many counts of this clonotype. The chain links TRBV28 to TRBJ2-7; 9 bases fit TRBD1. CDR1 and CDR2 (germline): MDHEN, SYDVKM. V lost 4 bases, J lost 3 bases, and 7 bases stayed unmatched. The CDR3 has 15 residues. The CDR3 nucleotides are TGTGCCAGCAGTTCCTCGACGGGACAGGGCTACGAGCAGTACTTC. Translating it yields CASSSSTGQGYEQYF.

This clonotype occurred many times. The genes are TRBV5-1 and TRBJ2-1, with 8 nucleotides matching TRBD1. V was pared by 2 bases and J by 7 bases, with 8 bases of the junction left unmatched. This CDR3 is built from 15 residues. Per the germline V gene, CDR1 is SGHRS and CDR2 is YFSETQ. As DNA, the CDR3 is TGCGCCAGCAGCTTACTGCAGGGGGCAGGAAATGAGCAGTTCTTC. It codes for CASSLLQGAGNEQFF.

This clonotype was seen a few times. This sequence joins TRBV20-1 and TRBJ2-1; D is possibly TRBD2 (6 bases). V gave up 5 bases and J gave up 10 bases, with 18 bases separating them. The CDR3 length is 13 residues. Germline V lookup: CDR1 DFQATT, CDR2 SNEGSKA (reference sequence). CDR3 protein: CSAPKSRGGEQFF. The CDR3 coding sequence is TGCAGTGCTCCTAAGAGCAGAGGAGGGGAGCAGTTCTTC.

This clonotype was picked up many times. This chain uses TRBV20-1 with TRBJ2-7; 8 bases are shared with TRBD1. Germline V CDR1 and CDR2: DFQATT, SNEGSKA (reference sequence). J gave up 4 bases and V 6 bases, and 8 bases lay outside the gene matches. There are 13 residues in the CDR3. CDR3 sequence (DNA): TGCAGTGCCACCGGACAGGGCGGGTACGAGCAGTACTTC. Protein: CSATGQGGYEQYF.

V gene TRBV7-2 combines with J gene TRBJ1-1; unclear D gene. The CDR3 sequence is 12 residues long. CDR1 and CDR2 (germline): SGHTA, FQGNSA. V lost 5 bases and J 9 bases, leaving 13 bases between the germline ends. In DNA form, the CDR3 reads TGTGCCAGCAGCCTCGACTATCGTCAAGCTTTCTTT. This codes for CASSLDYRQAFF.

This clonotype was seen at least ten times. The chain employs TRBV5-6 and TRBJ2-5, with D perhaps being TRBD1 or TRBD2 (5 bases each). The CDR3 totals 15 residues. Trimming took 4 bases from V and 1 from J, leaving 14 bases between them. The germline V gene has CDR1 SGHDT and CDR2 YYEEEE. This CDR3 is CASSRTPLGQETQYF. CDR3 nucleotide sequence: TGTGCCAGCAGCCGGACACCACTAGGCCAAGAGACCCAGTACTTC.

This clonotype appeared many times. The chain employs TRBV7-8 and TRBJ1-4; D is possibly TRBD1 (5 bases). The CDR3 is made up of 13 amino acids. Germline CDR1 SGHVS, CDR2 FQNEAQ. Trimming took off 8 bases at V and 3 bases at J, with 10 bases between the two ends. Here the CDR3 reads CASSAGPNEKLFF. CDR3 nucleotide sequence: TGTGCCAGCTCTGCGGGGCCTAATGAAAAACTGTTTTTT.

This clonotype was recorded at least ten times. V usage is TRBV2 and J usage is TRBJ1-5, with TRBD1 matching 9 bases. V dropped 5 bases and J dropped 8; count of bases not matched to a gene: 10. The CDR3 is 15 residues long. The germline CDR1 and CDR2 sequences are SNHLY and FYNNEI. CDR3 nucleotide sequence: TGTGCCAGCAGTTCACAGGGGGCTGGGTGGAAGCCCCAGCATTTT. Its protein is CASSSQGAGWKPQHF.

This clonotype was observed many times. The J gene is TRBJ2-3, the V gene TRBV7-2; 9 nucleotides agree with TRBD2. J lost 3 bases, V lost 1 base, and 5 bases had no gene match. Germline loops: CDR1 SGHTA, CDR2 FQGNSA. The CDR3 length is 16 residues. This CDR3 reads CASSLGPGLATDTQYF. CDR3 coding DNA: TGTGCCAGCAGCTTAGGTCCGGGACTAGCAACAGATACGCAGTATTTT.

This clonotype is labeled as medium-sized. J is TRBJ1-2 and V is TRBV5-6, with a weak D call TRBD1 (6 bases). Germline V gene data show CDR1 as SGHDT and CDR2 as YYEEEE. V dropped 0 bases and J dropped 4 bases, with 13 bases sitting between them. The CDR3 runs to 15 residues. The CDR3 spells CASSLVQGLGYGYTF. The CDR3 nucleotides are TGTGCCAGCAGCTTGGTTCAGGGGCTGGGCTATGGCTACACCTTC.

The table lists this clonotype with a few counts. The V and J genes are TRBV20-1 and TRBJ2-2; D is unclear. The CDR3 sequence is 12 residues long. The germline V gene has CDR1 DFQATT and CDR2 SNEGSKA (reference sequence). V lost 3 bases, J lost 6 bases, and 8 bases lay in between. CDR3 nucleotides: TGCAGTGCTAGTAAGGCTTCCGGGGAGCTGTTTTTT. Amino acids: CSASKASGELFF.

This clonotype was seen a single time. This rearrangement joins TRBV5-6 to TRBJ1-1, with 7 positions matching TRBD1. Looked up from germline, CDR1 is SGHDT and CDR2 is YYEEEE. Trimming removed 2 bases from V and 5 bases from J; junction bases left unmatched: 3. This CDR3 spans 13 amino acids. CDR3 nucleotides: TGTGCCAGCAGCTTCTGGGACAGTACTGAAGCTTTCTTT. Protein sequence: CASSFWDSTEAFF. The whole variable domain, filled in from reference TRBV5-6 and TRBJ1-1, reads DAGVTQSPTHLIKTRGQQVTLRCSPKSGHDTVSWYQQALGQGPQFIFQYYEEEERQRGNFPDRFSGHQFPNYSSELNVNALLLGDSALYLCASSFWDSTEAFFGQGTRLTVV.

At least ten counts were recorded for this clonotype. The CDR3 is CASSHVVGVQPQHF. The CDR3 coding sequence is TGCGCCAGCAGCCATGTCGTAGGGGTTCAGCCCCAGCATTTT. The rearrangement links TRBV4-1 to TRBJ1-5, with D possibly being TRBD1 (5 bases). The germline V and J ends were trimmed by 3 bases and 6 bases, with 12 bases remaining between them. CDR1 is MGHRA, CDR2 YSYEKL, per germline. The CDR3 length is 14 residues.

This clonotype came up many times. The chain employs TRBV10-3 and TRBJ2-2, with a possible D match to TRBD1 (6 bases). The V end lost 11 bases, the J end lost 4 bases, and 14 bases lay between the germline ends. Germline loops: CDR1 ENHRY, CDR2 SYGVKD. CDR3 length: 13 amino acids. The CDR3 is CASRGEGTGELFF. The CDR3 bases are TGTGCCTCCAGGGGCGAAGGCACCGGGGAGCTGTTTTTT.

This clonotype was detected many times. The chain links TRBV5-1 to TRBJ2-3; D ambiguous. The CDR3 is made up of 12 amino acids. CDR1 is SGHRS, CDR2 YFSETQ, per germline. The V gene lost 0 bases and the J gene lost 11 bases, with 10 bases spanning the gap. The CDR3 sequence is CASSLELGMQYF. For the CDR3, the DNA is TGCGCCAGCAGCTTGGAGTTAGGAATGCAGTATTTT.